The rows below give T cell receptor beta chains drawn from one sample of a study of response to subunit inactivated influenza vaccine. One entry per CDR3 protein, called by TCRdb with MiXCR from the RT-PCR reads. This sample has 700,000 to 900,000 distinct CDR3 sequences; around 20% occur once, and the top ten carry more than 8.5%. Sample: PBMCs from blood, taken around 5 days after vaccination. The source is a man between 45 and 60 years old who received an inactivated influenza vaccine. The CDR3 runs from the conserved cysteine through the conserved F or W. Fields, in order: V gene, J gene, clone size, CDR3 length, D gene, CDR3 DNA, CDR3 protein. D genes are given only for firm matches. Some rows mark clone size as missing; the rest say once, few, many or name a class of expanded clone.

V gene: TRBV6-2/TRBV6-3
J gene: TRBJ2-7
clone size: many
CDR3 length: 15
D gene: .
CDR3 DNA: TGTGCCAGCAGTTACTCTGTACACCCAGGTGGAGAGCAGTACTTC
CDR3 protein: CASSYSVHPGGEQYF

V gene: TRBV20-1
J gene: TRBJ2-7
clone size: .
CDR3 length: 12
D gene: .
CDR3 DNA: TGCAGTGCTAGAATTAGCGGGACAGGGACATACTTC
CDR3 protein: CSARISGTGTYF

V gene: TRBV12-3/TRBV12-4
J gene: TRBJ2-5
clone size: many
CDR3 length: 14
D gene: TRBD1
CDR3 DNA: TGTGCCAGCAGTATTCGCAGGGGGCGGGAGACCCAGTACTTC
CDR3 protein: CASSIRRGRETQYF

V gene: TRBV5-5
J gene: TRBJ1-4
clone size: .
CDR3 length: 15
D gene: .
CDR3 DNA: TGTGCCAGCAGCGGACGGACAGCTTCGAATGAAAAACTGTTTTTT
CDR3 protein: CASSGRTASNEKLFF

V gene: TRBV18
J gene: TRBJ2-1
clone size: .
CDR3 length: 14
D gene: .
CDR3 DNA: TGTGCCAGCTCACCTAAGGAGAAGGGCGCTGAGCAGTTCTTC
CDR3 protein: CASSPKEKGAEQFF

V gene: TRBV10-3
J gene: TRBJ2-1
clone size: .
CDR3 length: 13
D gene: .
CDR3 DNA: TGTGACATCAGTGGGGAACGGGGCGGAATGGAGTTCTTC
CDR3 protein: CDISGERGGMEFF

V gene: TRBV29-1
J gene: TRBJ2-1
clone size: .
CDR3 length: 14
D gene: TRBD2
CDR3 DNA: TGCAGCGTTGAGGGCAGACTAGCGGACAATGAGCAGTTCTTC
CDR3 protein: CSVEGRLADNEQFF

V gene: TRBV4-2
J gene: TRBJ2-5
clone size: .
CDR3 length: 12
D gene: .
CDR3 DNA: TGTGCCAGCAGAGGGAGTAGAGAGACCCAGTACTTC
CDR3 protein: CASRGSRETQYF

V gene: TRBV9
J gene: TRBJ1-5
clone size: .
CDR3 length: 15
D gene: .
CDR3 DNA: TGTGCCAGCAGCGTAGGATGGGGGCACTCTCAGCCCCAGCATTTT
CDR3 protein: CASSVGWGHSQPQHF

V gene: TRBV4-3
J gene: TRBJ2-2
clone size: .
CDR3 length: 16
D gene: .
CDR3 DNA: TGCGCCAGCAGCCAAGAAGACCTAACGAACACCGGGGAGCTGTTTTTT
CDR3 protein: CASSQEDLTNTGELFF

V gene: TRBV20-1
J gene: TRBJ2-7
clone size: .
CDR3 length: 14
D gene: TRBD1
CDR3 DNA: TGCAGTGCTAGCCAGACAGGGATGGTGGGGGAGCAGTACTTC
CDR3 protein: CSASQTGMVGEQYF

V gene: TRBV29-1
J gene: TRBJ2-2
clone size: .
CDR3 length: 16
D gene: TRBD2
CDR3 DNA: TGCAGCGTTGCGAGGACTAGCGGGATAGGAACCGGGGAGCTGTTTTTT
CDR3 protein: CSVARTSGIGTGELFF

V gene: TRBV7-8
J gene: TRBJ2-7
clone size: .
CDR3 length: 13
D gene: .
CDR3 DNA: TGTGCCAGCAGCACCGGACTGTCCGACGAGCAGTACTTC
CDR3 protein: CASSTGLSDEQYF

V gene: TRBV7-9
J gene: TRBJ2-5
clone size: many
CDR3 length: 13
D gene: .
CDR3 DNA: TGTGCCAGCAGGCGGACAGACCAAGAGACCCAGTACTTC
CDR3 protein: CASRRTDQETQYF

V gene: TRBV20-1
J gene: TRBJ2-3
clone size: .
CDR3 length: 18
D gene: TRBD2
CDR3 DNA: TGCAGTGCTAGTCTCAAGGCGGGACTACCTTTAGGGGCAGATACGCAGTATTTT
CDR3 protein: CSASLKAGLPLGADTQYF

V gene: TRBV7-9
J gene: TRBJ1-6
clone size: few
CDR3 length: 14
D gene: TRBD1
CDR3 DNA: TGTGCCAGCAGCACGGACAGGGAAAATTCACCCCTCCACTTT
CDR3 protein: CASSTDRENSPLHF

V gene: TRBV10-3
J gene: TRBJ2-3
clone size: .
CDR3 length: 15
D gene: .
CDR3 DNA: TGTGCCATCAGTGGAGGCCTGGGGGGCGCAGATACGCAGTATTTT
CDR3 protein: CAISGGLGGADTQYF